Listed below are T cell receptor beta chains from one sample, sequenced in a study of T-cell reconstitution after alpha-beta-depleted transplantation in children. TCRdb processed the PCR reads anew with MiXCR; each CDR3 protein has one entry. The profile shows around 230,000 distinct CDR3 sequences, around a sixth of them singletons. The sequencing used PBMCs, mostly from graft donor cells, collected 360 days after TCRalphabeta/CD19-depleted stem cell transplant. Source of these receptors: a male patient between 2 and 10 years old who had a stem cell transplant for acute lymphoblastic leukemia, so the T cells may come from the graft donor. Both conserved end residues are part of each CDR3. A D gene is named only where the DNA matches it firmly. Size values are once, few and many counts, or a class for expanded clones, and some rows have none.

clone_size | d_call | j_call | v_call | cdr3_aa | cdr3_nt
few | . | TRBJ2-3 | TRBV5-1 | CASSLEAGIRTDTQYF | TGCGCCAGCAGCTTGGAGGCAGGGATACGCACAGATACGCAGTATTTT
few | . | TRBJ1-6 | TRBV7-6 | CASSLSGTAFNSPLHF | TGTGCCAGCAGCTTATCCGGGACGGCCTTTAATTCACCCCTCCACTTT
. | . | TRBJ2-5 | TRBV12-3/TRBV12-4 | CASSREAQETQYF | TGTGCCAGCAGTCGGGAAGCCCAAGAGACCCAGTACTTC
once | . | TRBJ2-1 | TRBV5-1 | CASSQVDSGEQFF | TGCGCCAGCAGCCAAGTGGACAGTGGGGAGCAGTTCTTC
many | . | TRBJ2-4 | TRBV12-3/TRBV12-4 | CASNAMGRGTQYF | TGTGCCAGCAATGCAATGGGCCGGGGGACTCAGTACTTC
. | . | TRBJ1-1 | TRBV6-1 | CASNQGRTANTEAFF | TGTGCCAGCAATCAAGGCCGGACGGCGAACACTGAAGCTTTCTTT
many | TRBD1 | TRBJ1-5 | TRBV12-3/TRBV12-4 | CASRAGTGDQPQHF | TGTGCCAGCAGGGCCGGGACAGGGGATCAGCCCCAGCATTTT
. | TRBD1 | TRBJ1-1 | TRBV4-3 | CASSLRGGRTEAFF | TGCGCCAGCAGCCTCAGGGGGGGGCGCACTGAAGCTTTCTTT
. | TRBD1 | TRBJ2-7 | TRBV7-9 | CASSSGQVAVYEQYF | TGTGCCAGCAGCTCTGGACAGGTTGCGGTCTACGAGCAGTACTTC
few | TRBD1 | TRBJ2-6 | TRBV12-3/TRBV12-4 | CASSFPPTGSSGANVLTF | TGTGCCAGCAGTTTTCCACCGACAGGGTCCTCTGGGGCCAACGTCCTGACTTTC
many | . | TRBJ2-1 | TRBV6-5 | CASRRTGYSTYNEQFF | TGTGCCAGCAGGCGTACAGGTTACTCTACCTACAATGAGCAGTTCTTC
many | TRBD2 | TRBJ2-2 | TRBV24-1 | CATSDFLGRTSDTGELFF | TGTGCCACCAGTGATTTCCTCGGGCGGACTAGCGACACCGGGGAGCTGTTTTTT
. | . | TRBJ2-1 | TRBV11-2 | CASRKWGRKVYNEQFF | TGTGCCAGCAGAAAATGGGGGAGAAAGGTTTACAATGAGCAGTTCTTC
few | TRBD2 | TRBJ2-1 | TRBV20-1 | CSAGGVYNEQFF | TGCAGTGCCGGGGGGGTTTACAATGAGCAGTTCTTC
few | . | TRBJ2-4 | TRBV6-2/TRBV6-3 | CASSHGERERTIAKNIQYF | TGTGCCAGCAGTCACGGTGAGAGGGAGCGAACCATAGCCAAAAACATTCAGTACTTC
. | . | TRBJ2-5 | TRBV5-1 | CASSRKPLQETQYF | TGCGCCAGCAGCAGGAAACCCCTCCAAGAGACCCAGTACTTC
. | . | TRBJ2-5 | TRBV12-3/TRBV12-4 | CASSAVGGETQYF | TGTGCCAGCAGCGCTGTTGGGGGAGAGACCCAGTACTTC
few | . | TRBJ2-7 | TRBV27 | CASSEVGSEEQYF | TGTGCCAGCAGCGAAGTGGGGTCTGAGGAGCAGTACTTC
few | . | TRBJ2-1 | TRBV4-3 | CASSQLRGNEQFF | TGCGCCAGCAGCCAACTTAGGGGTAATGAGCAGTTCTTC
few | TRBD1 | TRBJ1-1 | TRBV13 | CASSPRTGENTEAFF | TGTGCCAGCAGCCCCAGGACAGGAGAGAACACTGAAGCTTTCTTT
few | TRBD2 | TRBJ2-3 | TRBV27 | CASADPGLAGYPSTDTQYF | TGTGCCAGTGCCGACCCAGGACTAGCGGGGTATCCTAGCACAGATACGCAGTATTTT
few | . | TRBJ2-1 | TRBV29-1 | CSVESTARHEQFF | TGCAGCGTTGAATCGACAGCTCGCCATGAGCAGTTCTTC
. | . | TRBJ1-2 | TRBV9 | CASSGRIDGTRAYTYGYTF | TGTGCCAGCAGCGGTCGTATCGACGGGACGAGGGCATATACATATGGCTACACCTTC
many | . | TRBJ1-1 | TRBV6-2/TRBV6-3 | CASSSPGHRRDEAFF | TGTGCCAGCAGTTCACCGGGACACAGACGAGATGAAGCTTTCTTT
. | . | TRBJ2-5 | TRBV4-2 | CASSQQQGREETQYF | TGTGCCAGCAGCCAACAACAGGGGAGGGAGGAGACCCAGTACTTC
. | . | TRBJ2-3 | TRBV3-1 | CASSPLAQGTDTQYF | TGTGCCAGCAGCCCCCTAGCGCAAGGCACAGATACGCAGTATTTT
many | . | TRBJ2-7 | TRBV7-2 | CATTYEQYF | TGTGCCACTACGTACGAGCAGTACTTC
few | . | TRBJ2-1 | TRBV4-2 | CASSQERQDNEQFF | TGTGCCAGCAGCCAAGAGCGACAGGACAATGAGCAGTTCTTC
. | . | TRBJ2-1 | TRBV20-1 | CSANSVWWVNEQFF | TGCAGTGCTAACAGCGTGTGGTGGGTGAATGAGCAGTTCTTC
few | TRBD1 | TRBJ1-4 | TRBV20-1 | CSARLDRAVSKLFF | TGCAGTGCTAGACTAGACAGGGCTGTCTCAAAACTGTTTTTT
. | . | TRBJ1-1 | TRBV6-5 | CASSSRASNTEAFF | TGTGCCAGCAGTTCCAGGGCCTCGAACACTGAAGCTTTCTTT
few | TRBD1 | TRBJ2-1 | TRBV15 | CATSRDRRTGGSHSYNEQFF | TGTGCCACCAGCAGAGATAGAAGGACAGGGGGCTCCCACTCCTACAATGAGCAGTTCTTC
few | TRBD2 | TRBJ2-3 | TRBV20-1 | CSARLGTGGPADTQYF | TGCAGTGCTCGTCTAGGAACGGGGGGGCCCGCAGATACGCAGTATTTT
. | . | TRBJ2-3 | TRBV12-3/TRBV12-4 | CASRRGGTDTQYF | TGTGCCAGCAGAAGGGGGGGCACAGATACGCAGTATTTT
. | TRBD2 | TRBJ2-1 | TRBV12-3/TRBV12-4 | CASSSGLAGGEDNEQFF | TGTGCCAGCAGTTCCGGACTAGCGGGGGGGGAAGACAATGAGCAGTTCTTC
. | . | TRBJ2-7 | TRBV20-1 | CSARPGKNYEQYF | TGCAGTGCTAGACCGGGAAAAAACTACGAGCAGTACTTC
. | TRBD2 | TRBJ2-1 | TRBV20-1 | CSAMRAGGITNEQFF | TGCAGTGCTATGAGAGCGGGGGGTATCACGAATGAGCAGTTCTTC
. | TRBD2 | TRBJ2-6 | TRBV6-1 | CASSSGGISSGANVLTF | TGTGCCAGCAGCTCGGGGGGGATCAGCTCTGGGGCCAACGTCCTGACTTTC
. | . | TRBJ2-3 | TRBV13 | CASSSPFLSGNGSQYF | TGTGCCAGCAGCTCTCCTTTCTTGAGCGGCAATGGTTCGCAGTATTTT
few | . | TRBJ1-2 | TRBV12-3/TRBV12-4 | CASRTVNYGYTF | TGTGCCAGCAGGACAGTTAACTATGGCTACACCTTC
. | . | TRBJ1-2 | TRBV5-1 | CASSLEGEQASNYGYTF | TGCGCCAGCAGCTTGGAGGGGGAGCAGGCGAGTAACTATGGCTACACCTTC
. | TRBD2 | TRBJ2-1 | TRBV6-1 | CASRTQTGGPNEQFF | TGTGCCAGCAGAACTCAGACGGGGGGGCCGAATGAGCAGTTCTTC
few | TRBD2 | TRBJ2-1 | TRBV28 | CASSSSLAGANNEQFF | TGTGCCAGCAGTTCCTCACTAGCGGGGGCCAACAATGAGCAGTTCTTC
few | . | TRBJ1-1 | TRBV3-1 | CASSPFRGQPRAFF | TGTGCCAGCAGCCCATTCCGGGGGCAACCCAGAGCTTTCTTT